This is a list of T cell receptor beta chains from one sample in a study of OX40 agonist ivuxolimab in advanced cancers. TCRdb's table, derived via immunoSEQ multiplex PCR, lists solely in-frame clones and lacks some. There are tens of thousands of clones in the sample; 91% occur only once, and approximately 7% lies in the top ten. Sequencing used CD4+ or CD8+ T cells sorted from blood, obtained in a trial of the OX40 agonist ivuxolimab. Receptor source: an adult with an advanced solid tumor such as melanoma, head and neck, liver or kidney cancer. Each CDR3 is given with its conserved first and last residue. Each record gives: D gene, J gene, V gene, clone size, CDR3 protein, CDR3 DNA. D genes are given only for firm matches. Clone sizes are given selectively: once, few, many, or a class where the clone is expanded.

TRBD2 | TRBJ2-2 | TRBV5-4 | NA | CASSLVGTSGSTGELFF | TGTGCCAGCAGCTTGGTGGGGACTAGCGGGAGTACCGGGGAGCTGTTTTTT
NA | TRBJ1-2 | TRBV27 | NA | CAMRGVSYGYTF | TGTGCCATGCGAGGGGTTTCCTATGGCTACACCTTC
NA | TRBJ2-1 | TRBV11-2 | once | CASSFASPGVREQFF | TGTGCCAGCAGCTTCGCTAGCCCGGGGGTTAGGGAGCAGTTCTTC
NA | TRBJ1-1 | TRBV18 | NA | CASSVPGNTEAFF | TGTGCCAGCTCTGTGCCGGGGAACACTGAAGCTTTCTTT
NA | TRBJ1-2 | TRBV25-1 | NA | CASSELHSIGTFRGYTF | TGTGCCAGCAGTGAGCTCCATTCCATCGGGACGTTCCGGGGCTACACCTTC
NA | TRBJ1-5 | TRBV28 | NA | CASSSVISNQPQHF | TGTGCCAGCAGTTCCGTCATTAGCAATCAGCCCCAGCATTTT
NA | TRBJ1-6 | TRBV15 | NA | CATSRDGPPLHF | TGTGCCACCAGCAGAGATGGGCCACCCCTCCACTTT
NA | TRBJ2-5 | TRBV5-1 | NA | CASRHEMAGFQKTQYF | TGCGCCAGCAGACACGAGATGGCGGGATTCCAAAAGACCCAGTACTTC
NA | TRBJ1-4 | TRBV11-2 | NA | CASSLRGSREKLFF | TGTGCCAGCAGCTTACGGGGATCTCGGGAAAAACTGTTTTTT
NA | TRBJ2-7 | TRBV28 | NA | CASKTGHGLAEQYF | TGTGCCAGCAAAACGGGACACGGCCTCGCCGAGCAGTACTTC
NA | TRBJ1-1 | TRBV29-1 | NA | CSGRHMNTEAFF | TGCAGCGGGAGACACATGAACACTGAAGCTTTCTTT
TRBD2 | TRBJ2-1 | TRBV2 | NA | CASSERLAGEGNEQFF | TGTGCCAGCAGTGAACGGCTAGCGGGAGAGGGGAATGAGCAGTTCTTC
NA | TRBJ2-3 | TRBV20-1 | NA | CSAKGTDTQYF | TGCAGTGCTAAAGGAACAGATACGCAGTATTTT
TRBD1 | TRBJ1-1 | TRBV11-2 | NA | CASSLVRQGLGAFF | TGTGCCAGCAGCTTAGTAAGACAGGGTCTTGGAGCTTTCTTT
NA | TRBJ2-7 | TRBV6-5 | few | CASSSYRGGYEQYF | TGTGCCAGCAGTTCGTACAGGGGGGGCTACGAGCAGTACTTC